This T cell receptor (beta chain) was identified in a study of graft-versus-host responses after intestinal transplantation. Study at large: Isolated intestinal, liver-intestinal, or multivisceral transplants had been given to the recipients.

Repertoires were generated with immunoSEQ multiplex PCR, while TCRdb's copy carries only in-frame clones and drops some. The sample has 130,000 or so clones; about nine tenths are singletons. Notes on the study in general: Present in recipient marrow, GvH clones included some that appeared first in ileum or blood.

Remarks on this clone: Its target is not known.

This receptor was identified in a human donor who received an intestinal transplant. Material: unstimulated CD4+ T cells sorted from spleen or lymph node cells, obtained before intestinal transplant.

The CDR3 DNA is TGTGCCAGCAGTTTATCGACAGGGAACACTGAAGCTTTCTTT. It yields the protein CASSLSTGNTEAFF. The chain is built from TRBV27 and TRBJ1-1, with D tentatively TRBD1 (6 bases). Trimming took off 0 bases at V and 1 base at J, with 6 bases between the two ends. Per the germline V gene, CDR1 is MNHEY and CDR2 is SMNVEV (reference sequence). The CDR3 has 14 amino acids.